This entry concerns a single T cell receptor beta chain. This clone has just a few counts. What antigen it recognizes has not been identified. No quality values exist for individual bases; no much larger clone is one base distant. The data were obtained in a study of beta chain features in type 1 diabetes (dated by TCRdb to 2016 to 2019). Background for the entire study: Mean age, gender distribution, total cell number and subset yield were not different between patients and healthy donors. A total of 90 million to 140 million sorted cells were examined across all samples, and RNA yield correlated strongly with the number of cells per subset. In the study, recently diagnosed type 1 diabetes patients and matched healthy donors were compared on the TCRB repertoires of their sorted circulating CD4+ T cell subsets. Whereas all 28 donors provided naive and central memory subsets, regulatory and stem cell-like memory subsets were isolated from just 8 patients and about 8 healthy donors.

Each donor gave one peripheral blood draw, averaging roughly 120 mL, which was collected into heparinised tubes. Using a panel that included CD45RO, CCR7, CD25, CD127, CD95 and CD27, naive, central memory, regulatory and stem cell-like memory CD4+ T cells were sorted on a BD FACSAria II. A purity above 98% was achieved for all sorted populations. Right away, PBMCs were isolated by Lymphoprep density gradient centrifugation and were stained directly, with no culture step. So that batch effects would be minimized, each experiment stained and sorted samples in pairs, pairing one healthy donor with one patient. Overall results and qualifications from the work: In all four CD4+ subsets, TCRB CDR3 length was moderately but significantly shorter in type 1 diabetes patients. Because cDNA was sequenced instead of genomic DNA, highly expressing activated cells could be over-represented, though the groups showed no difference in activation or CD3 levels. Patients with type 1 diabetes made fewer insertions and deleted more nucleotides at VDJ recombination sites, implying thymic rearrangement abnormalities. Shorter templates might be favored by PCR, yet because patient and control samples were amplified and corrected together, any such skew would affect both groups equally. Because small numbers of individuals were included in the HLA sub-analyses, any influence of HLA type on TCRB rearrangement was left unresolved. Naive, central memory and regulatory TCRB repertoires appeared more similar among patients than among healthy donors.

The entire amount of isolated RNA was reverse transcribed using the High Capacity cDNA Reverse Transcription Kit, so the sequenced TCRB transcripts were expressed ones. Deep immunoSEQ sequencing was performed on naive, central memory and regulatory T cell samples, with an average of roughly 3.5 million total reads per sample. After sorted cells were lysed in RLT buffer, RNA was extracted with DNase-treated RNeasy Micro or Mini kits, with the choice depending on cell number. To prevent cross-contamination, every cell subset was processed on its own, while patient and healthy donor samples were processed together. TCRB sequences were amplified from cDNA with the immunoSEQ multiplex PCR, producing 87-bp fragments spanning the CDR3 region. Amplicons were sequenced on the Illumina HiSeq platform. Per the source publication's procedure: PCR bias was corrected computationally using synthetic template baselines, and reads within Hamming distance 2 were collapsed, with unmergeable singletons discarded. By aligning reads against IMGT, V, D and J genes, CDR3 length, and insertions or deletions at six rearrangement sites were assigned. Within each subset, clonotype counts were normalized to the number of sorted cells before true diversity and Gini coefficients were calculated with the tcR R package. The overlap coefficient, calculated on TCRB nucleotide sequences, was used to quantify repertoire sharing. The table comes from immuneACCESS by way of TCRdb, which keeps in-frame sequences with V and J called. Part of the clones is missing from these tables; in studies checked, under half for an unresolved V gene and the rest for unknown reasons. V, J and clone size derive from that table, while D and trimming were established from the DNA sequence. This sample gives 150,000 to 200,000 clones in total; about 12% of them show up just once. The ten largest clones take up 0.6% to 0.8% of the sample.

CDR1 is given as LNHDA and CDR2 as SQIVND, both from the germline V gene (reference sequence). The V and J ends are trimmed by 5 bases and 6 bases, leaving 10 bases between them. Taken from cysteine to phenylalanine, the CDR3 has 13 residues. The DNA shown is the 39-base CDR3, in frame from base 1. The sequencing input was central memory CD4+ T cells from blood. The rearranged chain carries TRBV19 and TRBJ1-4, and TRBD1 may be the D gene, going by 5 matching bases. This TCR derives from a woman younger than 35 in good health. The nucleotides read TGTGCCAGTAGTGAACAGACAGATGAAAAACTGTTTTTT. Its protein is CASSEQTDEKLFF.